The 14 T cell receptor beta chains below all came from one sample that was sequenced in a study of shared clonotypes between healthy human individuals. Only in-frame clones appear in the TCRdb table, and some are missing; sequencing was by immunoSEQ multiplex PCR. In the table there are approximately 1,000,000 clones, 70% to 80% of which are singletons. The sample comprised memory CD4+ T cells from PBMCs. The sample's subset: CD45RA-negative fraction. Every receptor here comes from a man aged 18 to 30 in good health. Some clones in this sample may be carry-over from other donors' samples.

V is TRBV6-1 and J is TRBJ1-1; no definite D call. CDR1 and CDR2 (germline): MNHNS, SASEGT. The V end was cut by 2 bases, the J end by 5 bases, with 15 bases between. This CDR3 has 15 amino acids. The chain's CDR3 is CASSEIIRVATEAFF. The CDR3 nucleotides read TGTGCCAGCAGTGAAATAATACGGGTAGCTACTGAAGCTTTCTTT.

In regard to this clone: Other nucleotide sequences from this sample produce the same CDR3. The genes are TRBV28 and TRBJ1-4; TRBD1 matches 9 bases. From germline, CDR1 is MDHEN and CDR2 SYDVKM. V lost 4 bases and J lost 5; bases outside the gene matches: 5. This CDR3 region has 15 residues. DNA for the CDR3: TGTGCCAGCAGTTCCCCGGGACAGGGCAATGAAAAACTGTTTTTT. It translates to CASSSPGQGNEKLFF.

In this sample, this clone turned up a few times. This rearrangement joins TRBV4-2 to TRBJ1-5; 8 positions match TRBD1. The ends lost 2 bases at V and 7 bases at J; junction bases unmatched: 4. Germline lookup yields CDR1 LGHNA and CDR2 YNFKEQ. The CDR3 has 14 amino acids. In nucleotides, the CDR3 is TGTGCCAGCAGCCAATACAGGGGGTCACAGCCCCAGCATTTT. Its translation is CASSQYRGSQPQHF.

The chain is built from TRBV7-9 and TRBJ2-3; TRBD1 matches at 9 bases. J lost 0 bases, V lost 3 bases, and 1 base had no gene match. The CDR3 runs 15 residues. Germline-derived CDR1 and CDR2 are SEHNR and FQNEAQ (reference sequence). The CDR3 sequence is CASSLGTGSTDTQYF. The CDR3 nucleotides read TGTGCCAGCAGCTTGGGGACAGGGAGCACAGATACGCAGTATTTT.

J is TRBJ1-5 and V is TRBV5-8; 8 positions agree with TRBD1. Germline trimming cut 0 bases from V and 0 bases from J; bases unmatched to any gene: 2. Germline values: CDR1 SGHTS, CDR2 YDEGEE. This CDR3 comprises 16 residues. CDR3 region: CASSLDRGYSNQPQHF. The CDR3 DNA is TGTGCCAGCAGCTTGGACAGGGGGTATAGCAATCAGCCCCAGCATTTT.

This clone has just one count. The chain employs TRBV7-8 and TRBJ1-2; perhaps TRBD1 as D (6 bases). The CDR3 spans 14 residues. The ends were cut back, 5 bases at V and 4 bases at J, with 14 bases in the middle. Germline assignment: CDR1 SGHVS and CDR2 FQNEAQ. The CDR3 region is CASSPGDAGYGYTF. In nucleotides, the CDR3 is TGTGCCAGCAGCCCAGGGGATGCGGGCTATGGCTACACCTTC.

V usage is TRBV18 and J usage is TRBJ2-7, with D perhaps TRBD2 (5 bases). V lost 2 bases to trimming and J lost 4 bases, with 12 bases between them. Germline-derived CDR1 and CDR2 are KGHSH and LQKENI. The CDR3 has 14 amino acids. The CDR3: CASSPGLLPYEQYF. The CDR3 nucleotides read TGTGCCAGCTCACCAGGACTCTTACCTTACGAGCAGTACTTC. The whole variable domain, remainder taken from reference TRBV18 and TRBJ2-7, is NAGVMQNPRHLVRRRGQEARLRCSPMKGHSHVYWYRQLPEEGLKFMVYLQKENIIDESGMPKERFSAEFPKEGPSILRIQQVVRGDSAAYFCASSPGLLPYEQYFGPGTRLTVT.

This chain's CDR3 is CASSENPEAGNTIYF. CDR3 DNA sequence: TGCGCCAGCAGCGAAAACCCGGAAGCTGGAAACACCATATATTTT. The V and J genes are TRBV5-1 and TRBJ1-3; D is ambiguous. The CDR3 contains 15 residues. CDR1 SGHRS and CDR2 YFSETQ come from the germline V gene. V was trimmed by 4 bases and J by 2 bases, leaving 13 bases between them.

CDR3 protein: CASSRGTGATTNQPQHF. The CDR3 DNA reads as TGTGCCAGCTCCCGGGGGACAGGGGCCACTACAAATCAGCCCCAGCATTTT. The chain has TRBV18 and TRBJ1-5; 10 bases map to TRBD1. V trimming: 6 bases; J trimming: 4 bases; junction bases outside the gene matches: 12. CDR3 length equals 17 residues. Germline V lookup: CDR1 KGHSH, CDR2 LQKENI. Together with reference TRBV18 and TRBJ1-5, the CDR3 gives the full variable domain: NAGVMQNPRHLVRRRGQEARLRCSPMKGHSHVYWYRQLPEEGLKFMVYLQKENIIDESGMPKERFSAEFPKEGPSILRIQQVVRGDSAAYFCASSRGTGATTNQPQHFGDGTRLSIL.

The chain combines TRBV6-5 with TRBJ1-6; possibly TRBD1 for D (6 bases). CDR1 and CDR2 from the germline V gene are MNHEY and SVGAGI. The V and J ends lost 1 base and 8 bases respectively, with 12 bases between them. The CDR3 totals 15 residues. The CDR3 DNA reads TGTGCCAGCAGTTACTTGCCAAAGGGGGATTCACCCCTCCACTTT. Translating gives CASSYLPKGDSPLHF.

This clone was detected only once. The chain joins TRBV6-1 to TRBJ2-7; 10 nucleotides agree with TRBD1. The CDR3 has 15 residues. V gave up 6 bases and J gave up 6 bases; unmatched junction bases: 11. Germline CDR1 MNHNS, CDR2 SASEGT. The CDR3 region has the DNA TGTGCCAGCAGGGTCCGGGACAGGGGCTTGACCGAGCAGTACTTC. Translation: CASRVRDRGLTEQYF.

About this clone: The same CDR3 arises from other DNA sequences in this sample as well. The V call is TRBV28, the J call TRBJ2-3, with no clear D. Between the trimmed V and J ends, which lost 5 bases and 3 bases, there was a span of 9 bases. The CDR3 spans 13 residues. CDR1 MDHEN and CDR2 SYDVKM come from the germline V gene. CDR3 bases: TGTGCCAGCAGTGCTGGTCGTACAGATACGCAGTATTTT. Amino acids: CASSAGRTDTQYF.

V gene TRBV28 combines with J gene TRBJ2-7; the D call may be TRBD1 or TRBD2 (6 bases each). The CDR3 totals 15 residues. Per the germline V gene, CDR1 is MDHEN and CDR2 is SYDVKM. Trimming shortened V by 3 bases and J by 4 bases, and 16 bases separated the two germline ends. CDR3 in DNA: TGTGCCAGCAGTTTCTCGGGGGCCAAGGGTTACGAGCAGTACTTC. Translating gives CASSFSGAKGYEQYF.

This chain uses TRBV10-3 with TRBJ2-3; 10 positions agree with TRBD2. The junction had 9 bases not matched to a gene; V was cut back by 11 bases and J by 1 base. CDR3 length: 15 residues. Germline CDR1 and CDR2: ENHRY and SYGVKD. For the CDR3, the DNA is TGTGCCGCACAGTCAGGACTAGCGGGCACAGATACGCAGTATTTT. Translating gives CAAQSGLAGTDTQYF.